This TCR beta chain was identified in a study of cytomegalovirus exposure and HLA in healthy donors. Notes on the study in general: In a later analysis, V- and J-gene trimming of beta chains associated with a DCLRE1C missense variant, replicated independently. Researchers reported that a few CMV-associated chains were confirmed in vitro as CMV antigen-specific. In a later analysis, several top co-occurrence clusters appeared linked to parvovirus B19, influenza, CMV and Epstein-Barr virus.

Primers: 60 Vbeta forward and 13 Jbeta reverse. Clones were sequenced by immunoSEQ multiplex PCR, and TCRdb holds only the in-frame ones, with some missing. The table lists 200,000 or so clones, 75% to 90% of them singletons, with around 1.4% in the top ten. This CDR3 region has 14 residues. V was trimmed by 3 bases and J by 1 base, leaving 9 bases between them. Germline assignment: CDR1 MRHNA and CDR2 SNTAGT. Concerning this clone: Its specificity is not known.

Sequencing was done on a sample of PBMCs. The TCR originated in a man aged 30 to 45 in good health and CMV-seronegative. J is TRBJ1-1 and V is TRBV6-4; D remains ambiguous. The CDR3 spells CASSEAGENTEAFF. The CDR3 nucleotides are TGTGCCAGCAGTGAGGCGGGAGAGAACACTGAAGCTTTCTTT.